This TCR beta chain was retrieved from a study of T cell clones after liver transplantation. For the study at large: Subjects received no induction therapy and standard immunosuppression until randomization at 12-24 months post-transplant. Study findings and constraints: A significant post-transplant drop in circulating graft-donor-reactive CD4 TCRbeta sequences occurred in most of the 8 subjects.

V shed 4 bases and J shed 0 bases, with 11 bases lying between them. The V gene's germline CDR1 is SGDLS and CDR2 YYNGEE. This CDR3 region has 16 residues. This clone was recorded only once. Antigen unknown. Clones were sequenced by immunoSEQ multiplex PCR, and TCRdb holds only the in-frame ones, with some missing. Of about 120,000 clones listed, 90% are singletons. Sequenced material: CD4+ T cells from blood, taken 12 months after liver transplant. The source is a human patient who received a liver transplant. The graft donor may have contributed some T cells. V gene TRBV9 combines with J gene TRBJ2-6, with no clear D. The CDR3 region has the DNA TGTGCCAGCAGCCCGACCGGAAGCTCTGGGGCCAACGTCCTGACTTTC. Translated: CASSPTGSSGANVLTF.